The 27 T cell receptor beta chains reported below all come from one sample, sequenced in a study of control samples from healthy donors and cancer patients. Generated by immunoSEQ multiplex PCR, the TCRdb table keeps only in-frame clones and is missing some. The table shows 80,000 to 100,000 clones, with 70% to 90% occurring only once. The specimen sequenced was blood. These receptors were taken from a man aged 25 to 45 in good health.

The chain is built from TRBV5-6 and TRBJ2-7; a possible D gene is TRBD2 (5 bases). CDR3 length: 14 amino acids. CDR1 is SGHDT, CDR2 YYEEEE, per germline. V lost 2 bases to trimming and J lost 0 bases, with 9 bases between them. CDR3: CASSFSGGSYEQYF. The CDR3 DNA sequence: TGTGCCAGCAGCTTCAGTGGAGGCTCCTACGAGCAGTACTTC.

This clone was counted once. The V gene is TRBV18, the J gene TRBJ2-1; 9 nucleotides match TRBD2. The V gene end was trimmed by 2 bases and the J gene end by 6 bases; junction bases not matched to a gene: 14. The CDR3 has 18 amino acids. The germline V gene encodes CDR1 KGHSH and CDR2 LQKENI. CDR3 protein: CASSPMGPSGMGGNEQFF. The CDR3 DNA is TGTGCCAGCTCACCAATGGGGCCTAGCGGGATGGGTGGCAATGAGCAGTTCTTC.

This chain uses TRBV5-6 with TRBJ2-3; D tentatively reads TRBD1 or TRBD2 (5 bases each). The germline V gene encodes CDR1 SGHDT and CDR2 YYEEEE. CDR3 length: 14 residues. V dropped 4 bases and J dropped 2 bases, with 11 bases sitting between them. CDR3 sequence: CASSPEGNTDTQYF. The CDR3 bases are TGTGCCAGCAGCCCCGAGGGGAACACAGATACGCAGTATTTT.

The chain uses TRBV5-1 and TRBJ2-7; D could derive from TRBD1 or TRBD2 (5 bases each). The CDR3 runs to 14 residues. Trimming cost V 0 bases and J 4 bases, with 11 bases left between them. Germline V CDR1 and CDR2: SGHRS, YFSETQ. The CDR3 nucleotides are TGCGCCAGCAGCTTGGTTACGGGGCCTTACGAGCAGTACTTC. As protein: CASSLVTGPYEQYF.

J is TRBJ2-1 and V is TRBV3-1 (or the pseudogene TRBV3-2); 8 bases are a match to TRBD2. The CDR3 is made up of 14 amino acids. V trimming: 4 bases; J trimming: 7 bases; junction bases outside the gene matches: 6. CDR1 LGHDT and CDR2 YNNKEL come from the germline V gene (reference sequence). CDR3 DNA: TGTGCCAGCAGCCCGGGGGGGGCCCGGAATGAGCAGTTCTTC. This encodes CASSPGGARNEQFF.

V is TRBV19 and J is TRBJ2-6; D gene ambiguous. The germline V gene encodes CDR1 LNHDA and CDR2 SQIVND (reference sequence). The ends were cut back, 5 bases at V and 0 bases at J, with 20 bases in the middle. CDR3 length: 19 residues. For the CDR3, the DNA is TGTGCCAGTAGTCCTACCCCCAACGGCGGAATCTCTGGGGCCAACGTCCTGACTTTC. It yields the protein CASSPTPNGGISGANVLTF.

This clone was seen only a few times. The genes are TRBV10-3 and TRBJ2-2; 9 bases agree with TRBD1. The germline V gene encodes CDR1 ENHRY and CDR2 SYGVKD. This CDR3 region has 14 residues. The junction had 3 bases not matched to a gene; V was cut back by 6 bases and J by 4 bases. The CDR3 DNA is TGTGCCATCAGACAGGGGGCAGGCACCGGGGAGCTGTTTTTT. Its translation: CAIRQGAGTGELFF.

This sequence joins TRBV5-1 and TRBJ2-4, with 10 bases identical to TRBD2. Trimming cost V 0 bases and J 3 bases; bases outside gene matches: 9. This CDR3 is built from 18 residues. Per the germline V gene, CDR1 is SGHRS and CDR2 is YFSETQ. The CDR3 loop reads CASSLGSSGRSVKNIQYF. As DNA, the CDR3 is TGCGCCAGCAGCTTGGGATCTAGCGGGAGATCAGTCAAAAACATTCAGTACTTC.

The chain carries TRBV9 and TRBJ1-2, with 7 bases lining up with TRBD1. With V trimmed by 0 bases and J by 0 bases, 8 bases remained unmatched. CDR3 length equals 17 residues. Germline V CDR1 and CDR2: SGDLS, YYNGEE. Here the CDR3 reads CASSVARTGRSNYGYTF. CDR3 nucleotide sequence: TGTGCCAGCAGCGTAGCACGGACAGGACGATCTAACTATGGCTACACCTTC.

The rearrangement joins TRBV11-2 to TRBJ1-6; 10 bases fit TRBD1. Germline trimming cut 5 bases from V and 8 bases from J; bases unmatched to any gene: 12. This CDR3 region has 17 residues. The V gene's germline CDR1 is SGHAT and CDR2 FQNNGV. The chain's CDR3 is CASSHRTGGLGDSPLHF. CDR3 nucleotide sequence: TGTGCCAGCAGCCACCGGACAGGGGGGCTAGGTGATTCACCCCTCCACTTT.

This sequence joins TRBV4-3 and TRBJ2-7; 9 bases match TRBD1. The ends lost 0 bases at V and 5 bases at J; junction bases unmatched: 8. Germline V gene sequence: CDR1 LGHNA, CDR2 YSLEER. The CDR3 consists of 16 residues. CDR3 coding DNA: TGCGCCAGCAGCCAAGAAGGGGGACAGGGCTTGCACGAGCAGTACTTC. This gives the protein CASSQEGGQGLHEQYF.

The chain uses TRBV18 and TRBJ1-2; D might be TRBD1 (5 bases). V was shortened by 5 bases and J by 2 bases, with 12 bases between the two germline ends. The CDR3 length is 14 residues. The germline CDR1 and CDR2 sequences are KGHSH and LQKENI. The CDR3 region has the DNA TGTGCCAGCTCAACGGAAACAGGAAACTATGGCTACACCTTC. As protein: CASSTETGNYGYTF. Supplemented by reference TRBV18 and TRBJ1-2, the full variable domain reads NAGVMQNPRHLVRRRGQEARLRCSPMKGHSHVYWYRQLPEEGLKFMVYLQKENIIDESGMPKERFSAEFPKEGPSILRIQQVVRGDSAAYFCASSTETGNYGYTFGSGTRLTVV.

The chain carries TRBV3-1 (or the pseudogene TRBV3-2) and TRBJ2-1; TRBD2 is a possible D gene (6 bases). The CDR3 loop spans 17 amino acids. V lost 0 bases, J lost 3 bases, and 15 bases lay in between. Germline-derived CDR1 and CDR2 are LGHDT and YNNKEL (reference sequence). The CDR3 here is CASSQEEWTTLYNEQFF. CDR3 bases: TGTGCCAGCAGCCAAGAAGAGTGGACTACACTCTACAATGAGCAGTTCTTC.

The chain employs TRBV7-6 and TRBJ2-7; D is perhaps TRBD2 (5 bases). Trimming cost V 0 bases and J 0 bases, with 9 bases left between them. Germline V CDR1 and CDR2: SGHVS, FNYEAQ. CDR3 length: 15 amino acids. CDR3 residues: CASSLAKRNSYEQYF. The CDR3 DNA is TGTGCCAGCAGCTTAGCAAAGCGGAACTCCTACGAGCAGTACTTC.

The rearrangement uses TRBV27 and TRBJ2-7, with 7 bases aligning to TRBD1. V gave up 6 bases and J gave up 5 bases; unmatched junction bases: 7. The CDR3 extends over 13 amino acids. Germline loops: CDR1 MNHEY, CDR2 SMNVEV (reference sequence). CDR3: CASSKYRGDEQYF. The CDR3, as DNA: TGTGCCAGCAGCAAATACAGGGGCGACGAGCAGTACTTC.

The V and J genes are TRBV5-1 and TRBJ2-7; D is uncertain. The V and J ends lost 0 bases and 2 bases respectively, with 12 bases between them. Germline V gene data show CDR1 as SGHRS and CDR2 as YFSETQ. This CDR3 is built from 15 residues. The CDR3: CASSLVETSAYEQYF. CDR3 coding DNA: TGCGCCAGCAGCTTGGTAGAAACCTCTGCCTACGAGCAGTACTTC.

The chain uses TRBV3-1 (or the pseudogene TRBV3-2) and TRBJ1-5; D remains ambiguous. The CDR3 has 13 amino acids. Trimming stripped 4 bases from V and 7 bases from J, with 11 bases between. Germline-derived CDR1 and CDR2 are LGHDT and YNNKEL (reference sequence). Here the CDR3 reads CASSRTPGQPQHF. In DNA form, the CDR3 reads TGTGCCAGCAGCCGCACCCCGGGACAGCCCCAGCATTTT.

The chain links TRBV19 to TRBJ2-7, with D unresolved. Trimming stripped 2 bases from V and 0 bases from J, with 8 bases between. The CDR3 spans 14 residues. In germline, CDR1 is LNHDA, CDR2 SQIVND (reference sequence). The CDR3 loop is CASSIRRLSYEQYF. The CDR3 region has the DNA TGTGCCAGTAGTATAAGACGTCTCTCCTACGAGCAGTACTTC. The whole variable domain, filled in from reference TRBV19 and TRBJ2-7, reads DGGITQSPKYLFRKEGQNVTLSCEQNLNHDAMYWYRQDPGQGLRLIYYSQIVNDFQKGDIAEGYSVSREKKESFPLTVTSAQKNPTAFYLCASSIRRLSYEQYFGPGTRLTVT.

The gene calls are TRBV27 and TRBJ2-1, with 8 bases lining up with TRBD2. The V segment lost 6 bases and the J segment 0 bases; nucleotides outside the gene matches: 4. Germline lookup yields CDR1 MNHEY and CDR2 SMNVEV (reference sequence). This CDR3 is 15 amino acids long. CDR3 DNA: TGTGCCAGCAGCTCTAGCGGGCTCTCCTACAATGAGCAGTTCTTC. Translated: CASSSSGLSYNEQFF.

V is TRBV27 and J is TRBJ1-2; TRBD1 aligns across 10 bases. The CDR3 totals 17 residues. CDR1 is MNHEY, CDR2 SMNVEV, per germline (reference sequence). The trim removed 0 bases at V and 5 bases at J, leaving 9 bases unmatched. The CDR3 loop is CASSLSGGTGAWYGYTF. CDR3 sequence (DNA): TGTGCCAGCAGTTTATCGGGGGGGACAGGGGCGTGGTATGGCTACACCTTC.

This clone occurred once. The chain carries TRBV6-5 and TRBJ1-2; no clear D. V was trimmed by 6 bases and J by 3 bases, leaving 17 bases between them. Germline V gene sequence: CDR1 MNHEY, CDR2 SVGAGI. There are 15 residues in the CDR3. In DNA form, the CDR3 reads TGTGCCAGCAGGGCCCCCCTACTATTAGACTATGGCTACACCTTC. Translation gives CASRAPLLLDYGYTF.

The rearrangement uses TRBV15 and TRBJ1-5; TRBD1 is a possible D gene (6 bases). The germline CDR1 and CDR2 sequences are LNHNV and YYDKDF (reference sequence). The CDR3 extends over 17 amino acids. V was pared by 0 bases and J by 4 bases, with 16 bases between. The DNA of the CDR3 is TGTGCCACCAGCAGAGATGGGGCAGGGGACGGTAATCAGCCCCAGCATTTT. Its protein is CATSRDGAGDGNQPQHF.

The chain couples TRBV14 to TRBJ2-7; TRBD2 is a possible D gene (6 bases). V shed 0 bases and J shed 4 bases, with 19 bases lying between them. The germline gives CDR1 SGHDN, CDR2 FVKESK. This CDR3 has 17 residues. The CDR3 reads CASSQDLRLGVSYEQYF. The CDR3 coding sequence is TGTGCCAGCAGCCAAGATCTGCGACTAGGGGTTTCTTACGAGCAGTACTTC.

The count of this clone is one. The rearrangement joins TRBV7-2 to TRBJ2-7; no definite D call. The germline gives CDR1 SGHTA, CDR2 FQGNSA. The CDR3 is made up of 11 amino acids. Trimming took off 5 bases at V and 7 bases at J, with 9 bases between the two ends. This CDR3 is CASSLLVEQYF. CDR3 DNA sequence: TGTGCCAGCAGCCTGCTGGTAGAGCAGTACTTC.

This chain links TRBV9 with TRBJ1-6, with 7 bases matching TRBD1. Germline V gives CDR1 SGDLS, CDR2 YYNGEE. The CDR3 totals 16 residues. Losses at the gene ends were 2 bases for V and 3 bases for J; bases not matched to a gene: 5. This CDR3 is CASSVGRDSYNSPLHF. CDR3 nucleotides: TGTGCCAGCAGCGTGGGGAGGGACAGCTATAATTCACCCCTCCACTTT.

This clone was recorded once. DNA of the CDR3: TGCAGTGTGGTCCCTCAAGAGACCCAGTACTTC. Protein product: CSVVPQETQYF. The rearrangement uses TRBV20-1 and TRBJ2-5; D ambiguous. Trimming shortened V by 7 bases and J by 2 bases, and 8 bases separated the two germline ends. This CDR3 region has 11 residues. CDR1 and CDR2 (germline): DFQATT, SNEGSKA (reference sequence).

The CDR3 loop is CASSFDGNVDTQYF. DNA for the CDR3: TGTGCCAGCAGCTTCGATGGGAACGTGGATACGCAGTATTTT. This chain joins TRBV11-2 and TRBJ2-3; no firm D call. V was cut by 3 bases and J by 6 bases, with 13 bases left in between. Per the germline V gene, CDR1 is SGHAT and CDR2 is FQNNGV. The CDR3 runs 14 residues.